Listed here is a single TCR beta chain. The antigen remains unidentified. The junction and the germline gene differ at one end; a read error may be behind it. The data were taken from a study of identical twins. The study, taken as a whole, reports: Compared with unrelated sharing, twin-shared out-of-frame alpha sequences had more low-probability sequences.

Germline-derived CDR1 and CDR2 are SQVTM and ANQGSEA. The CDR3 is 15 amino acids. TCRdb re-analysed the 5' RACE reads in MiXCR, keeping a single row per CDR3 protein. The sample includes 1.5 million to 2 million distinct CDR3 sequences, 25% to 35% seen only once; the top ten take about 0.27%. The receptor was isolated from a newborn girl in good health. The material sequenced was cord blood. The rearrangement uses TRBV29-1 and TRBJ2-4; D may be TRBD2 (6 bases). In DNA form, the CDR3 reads TGCAACGTTGTGGGACTCTCCGGGGCCAAAAACATTCAGTACTTC. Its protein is CNVVGLSGAKNIQYF. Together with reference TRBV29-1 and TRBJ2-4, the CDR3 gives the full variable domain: SAVISQKPSRDICQRGTSLTIQCQVDSQVTMMFWYRQQPGQSLTLIATANQGSEATYESGFVIDKFPISRPNLTFSTLTVSNMSPEDSSIYLCNVVGLSGAKNIQYFGAGTRLSVL.